This T cell receptor (beta chain) is from a study of blood T cell repertoires in COVID-19. V shed 4 bases and J shed 0 bases, with 4 bases lying between them. Germline V gene sequence: CDR1 SQVTM, CDR2 ANQGSEA. The CDR3 spans 12 residues. Profiled with immunoSEQ multiplex PCR; TCRdb holds only in-frame clones, not every one. This table has about 250,000 clones, 88% appearing once. The sequencing input was PBMCs or T cells enriched from blood (not recorded which). V gene TRBV29-1 combines with J gene TRBJ1-3; D is uncertain. This clonotype originated in a woman between 50 and 59 years old who had recovered from COVID-19. The CDR3 nucleotides read TGCAGCGTTGCTCCCTCTGGAAACACCATATATTTT. This gives the protein CSVAPSGNTIYF.